This T cell receptor (beta chain) came from a study of identical twins. Study conclusions and caveats: Fewer insertions marked abundant cord blood beta clonotypes; young adult naive trended weakly, memory not at all.

Remarks on this clonotype: Its specificity is not known.

TCRdb re-analysed the 5' RACE reads in MiXCR, keeping a single row per CDR3 protein. The sample consists of 310,000 or so distinct CDR3 sequences, roughly 10% of them appearing once. Healthy Caucasian donors formed the entire cohort. The same data also contributed to another study, on yellow fever vaccine responses in identical twins.

Sequences were obtained from CD8+ T cells sorted from blood. The sequence came from a young woman in good health.

The CDR3 nucleotides are TGCGCCAGCAGCTTGGGGAATACACCTGGGGCAGAGACCCAGTACTTC. Protein: CASSLGNTPGAETQYF. The genes are TRBV5-1 and TRBJ2-5; D perhaps matches TRBD1 (5 bases). Germline assignment: CDR1 SGHRS and CDR2 YFSETQ. The CDR3 has 16 residues. Between the trimmed V and J ends, which lost 0 bases and 4 bases, there was a span of 16 bases.